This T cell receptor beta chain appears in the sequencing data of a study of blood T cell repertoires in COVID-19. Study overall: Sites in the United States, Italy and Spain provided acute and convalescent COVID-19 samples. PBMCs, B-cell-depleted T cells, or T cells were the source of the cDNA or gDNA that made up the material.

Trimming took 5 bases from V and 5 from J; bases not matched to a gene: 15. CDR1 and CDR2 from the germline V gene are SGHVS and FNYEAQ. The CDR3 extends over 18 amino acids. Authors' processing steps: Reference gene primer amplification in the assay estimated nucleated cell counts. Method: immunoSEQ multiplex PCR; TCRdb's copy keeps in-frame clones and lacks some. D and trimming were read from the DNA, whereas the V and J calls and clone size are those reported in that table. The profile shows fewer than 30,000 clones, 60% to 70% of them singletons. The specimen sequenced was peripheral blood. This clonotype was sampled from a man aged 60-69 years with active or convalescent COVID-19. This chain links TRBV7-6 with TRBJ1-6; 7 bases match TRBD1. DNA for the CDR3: TGTGCCAGCAGCGCAAGACGACAGGGTTCCATCAATAATTCACCCCTCCACTTT. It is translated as CASSARRQGSINNSPLHF.